This T cell receptor (beta chain) was recorded in a study of T-cell reconstitution after alpha-beta-depleted transplantation in children. This clonotype was seen a handful of times. The TCRbeta library was prepared with unique molecular identifiers. TCRdb processed the PCR reads anew with MiXCR; each CDR3 protein has one entry. The sample lists some 290,000 distinct CDR3 sequences, about a tenth occurring once. The germline gives CDR1 MNHEY, CDR2 SMNVEV (reference sequence). V lost 6 bases and J 2 bases, leaving 28 bases between the germline ends. CDR3 size: 19 residues. The chain has TRBV27 and TRBJ2-5, with D perhaps matching TRBD1 (5 bases). The material was PBMCs from the stem cell graft donor, obtained from the stem cell graft. The TCR was taken from a human donor who donated a stem cell graft to a child with SCID. In DNA, the CDR3 is TGTGCCAGCAGCCGAAAGTCCCCGGGCAGGGAAGATAAACAAGAGACCCAGTACTTC. This gives the protein CASSRKSPGREDKQETQYF.